Listed here are 3 T cell receptor beta chains from one sample, sequenced in a study of blood T cell repertoires in COVID-19 (dated by TCRdb to between 2020 and 2021). Library construction relied on the immunoSEQ multiplex PCR assay. Entries here come from immuneACCESS through TCRdb and include only in-frame sequences with V and J called. Some clones fail to appear in such tables; in the studies checked, an unresolved V gene covers under half of the shortfall, and the cause of the remainder is unknown. Counted in this sample were approximately 120,000 clones; 85% of them appeared once. Approximately 3.5% of the sample comes from the top ten. Input material: peripheral blood. These receptors all stem from a woman older than 75 with COVID-19, enrolled during active disease.

This chain connects TRBV19 to TRBJ2-2, with D perhaps TRBD2 (7 bases). This CDR3 region has 13 residues. V dropped 10 bases and J dropped 1 base, with 10 bases sitting between them. CDR1 and CDR2 from the germline V gene are LNHDA and SQIVND (reference sequence). The CDR3 sequence is CAIRGGNTGELFF. The CDR3 region has the DNA TGTGCCATTAGGGGGGGGAACACCGGGGAGCTGTTTTTT.

The rearrangement links TRBV7-9 to TRBJ1-2; D not certain. The germline V gene has CDR1 SEHNR and CDR2 FQNEAQ (reference sequence). V lost 4 bases, J lost 8 bases, and 8 bases lay in between. The CDR3 consists of 11 residues. This CDR3 is CASSSPGGYTF. Here the CDR3 DNA reads TGTGCCAGCAGCTCCCCGGGGGGCTACACCTTC. Full variable domain (rest looked up from reference TRBV7-9 and TRBJ1-2): DTGVSQNPRHKITKRGQNVTFRCDPISEHNRLYWYRQTLGQGPEFLTYFQNEAQLEKSRLLSDRFSAERPKGSFSTLEIQRTEQGDSAMYLCASSSPGGYTFGSGTRLTVV.

This clone turned up a few times. The chain carries TRBV28 and TRBJ2-6, with 8 bases fitting TRBD2. Germline lookup yields CDR1 MDHEN and CDR2 SYDVKM. The J segment lost 0 bases and the V segment lost 5 bases, leaving 6 bases of the junction unmatched. This CDR3 has 17 amino acids. The CDR3 region has the DNA TGTGCCAGCAGTGGACAACGGGGGGGCTCTGGGGCCAACGTCCTGACTTTC. Protein sequence: CASSGQRGGSGANVLTF.